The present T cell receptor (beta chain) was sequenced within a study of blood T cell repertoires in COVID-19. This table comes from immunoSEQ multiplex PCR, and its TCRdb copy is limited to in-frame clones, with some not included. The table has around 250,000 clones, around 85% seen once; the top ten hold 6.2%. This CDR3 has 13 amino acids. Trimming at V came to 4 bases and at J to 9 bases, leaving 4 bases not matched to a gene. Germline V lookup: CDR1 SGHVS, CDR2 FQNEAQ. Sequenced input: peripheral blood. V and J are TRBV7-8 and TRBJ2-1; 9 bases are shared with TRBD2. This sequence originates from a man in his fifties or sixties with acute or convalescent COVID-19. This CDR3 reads CASSYSGSLEQFF. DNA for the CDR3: TGTGCCAGCAGCTATAGCGGGAGCCTTGAGCAGTTCTTC.